The 3 T cell receptor beta chains reported below all come from one sample, sequenced in a study of cytomegalovirus exposure and HLA in healthy donors. Both 60 Vbeta primers and 13 Jbeta primers went into the PCR. Here immunoSEQ multiplex PCR was the method, and the copy in TCRdb shows in-frame clones only, minus some. This table holds about 130,000 clones, 82% found once. Sequenced sample: PBMCs. These TCRs come from a boy aged 2 to 10 in good health and CMV-seronegative.

This chain links TRBV4-3 with TRBJ2-3; possible D gene TRBD2, 5 bases. This CDR3 has 18 residues. The V end lost 5 bases, the J end lost 0 bases, and 21 bases lay between the germline ends. Germline V CDR1 and CDR2: LGHNA, YSLEER. CDR3 sequence: CASSFFRTGSGSTDTQYF. The CDR3 nucleotides read TGCGCCAGCAGCTTCTTCCGGACGGGCAGCGGTAGCACAGATACGCAGTATTTT.

The V gene is TRBV6-5, the J gene TRBJ2-3, with D maybe TRBD2 (5 bases). CDR1 and CDR2 from the germline V gene are MNHEY and SVGAGI. This CDR3 region has 15 residues. V dropped 8 bases and J dropped 1 base, with 16 bases sitting between them. The CDR3 loop reads CASGPPTTRTDTQYF. In DNA, the CDR3 is TGTGCCAGCGGCCCCCCGACTACCCGCACAGATACGCAGTATTTT.

The chain has TRBV27 and TRBJ1-1; 8 nucleotides line up with TRBD1. Germline values: CDR1 MNHEY, CDR2 SMNVEV (reference sequence). V gave up 3 bases and J gave up 0 bases; unmatched junction bases: 6. This CDR3 has 16 amino acids. CDR3 nucleotide sequence: TGTGCCAGCAGTTTTACAGGGGGAGACATGAACACTGAAGCTTTCTTT. Protein product: CASSFTGGDMNTEAFF.